This TCR beta chain is drawn from a study of metastatic and nonmetastatic thyroid tumors. TCRdb reprocessed the PCR reads using MiXCR. This repertoire shows fewer than 40,000 clones, over 40% found once; its top ten account for approximately 24%. This CDR3 has 11 residues. Between the trimmed V and J ends, which lost 1 base and 4 bases, there was a span of 1 base. Germline-derived CDR1 and CDR2 are MNHNS and SASEGT. Prior to thyroid surgery, none of the patients had received any treatment. The receptor comes from a male donor with papillary thyroid cancer or a benign thyroid nodule (not recorded which). Some clones in this sample may be carry-over from other donors' samples. The V call is TRBV6-1, the J call TRBJ2-5; the D is unclear. Sample: tumor tissue. The CDR3, as DNA: TGTGCCAGCAGTGAAGTAGAGACCCAGTACTTC. It codes for CASSEVETQYF.